Below, 30 T cell receptor beta chains from the same sample are listed, as sequenced in a study of identical twins. TCRdb analysed the 5' RACE reads with MiXCR anew, one entry per CDR3 protein. The sample includes around 290,000 distinct CDR3 sequences, around 9.7% seen only once; the top ten take under 7.5%. A further study also used this sample, focusing on yellow fever vaccine responses in identical twins.

The sample comprised CD8+ T cells sorted from blood. All receptors derive from a young woman in good health.

The V and J genes are TRBV7-8 and TRBJ2-2; possible D gene TRBD2, 6 bases. Trimming removed 5 bases from V and 6 bases from J, with 13 bases in between. Germline CDR1 SGHVS, CDR2 FQNEAQ. CDR3 length: 14 amino acids. DNA for the CDR3: TGTGCCAGCAGCGTCGGGACTCCACCCGGGGAGCTGTTTTTT. Its translation: CASSVGTPPGELFF. Together with reference TRBV7-8 and TRBJ2-2, the CDR3 gives the full variable domain: GAGVSQSPRYKVAKRGQDVALRCDPISGHVSLFWYQQALGQGPEFLTYFQNEAQLDKSGLPSDRFFAERPEGSVSTLKIQRTQQEDSAVYLCASSVGTPPGELFFGEGSRLTVL.

This clonotype was seen ten or more times. The chain recombines TRBV29-1 with TRBJ1-2, with 10 bases fitting TRBD1. The J segment lost 2 bases and the V segment lost 6 bases, leaving 3 bases of the junction unmatched. Germline V gene data show CDR1 as SQVTM and CDR2 as ANQGSEA. This CDR3 comprises 13 residues. CDR3 DNA: TGCAGCGTGACAGGGGGCGACAACTATGGCTACACCTTC. It is translated as CSVTGGDNYGYTF.

This sequence joins TRBV28 and TRBJ2-1, with TRBD2 matching 10 bases. V shed 4 bases and J 2 bases; nucleotides not matched to a gene: 5. The germline CDR1 and CDR2 sequences are MDHEN and SYDVKM. This CDR3 spans 16 amino acids. CDR3 DNA sequence: TGTGCCAGCAGTTCAACCGGACTAGCGGCCTACAATGAGCAGTTCTTC. Amino acids: CASSSTGLAAYNEQFF.

This clonotype appeared many times. The rearrangement uses TRBV7-3 and TRBJ1-1; D unclear. V was clipped by 5 bases and J by 3 bases, with 13 bases between them. The CDR3 runs to 14 residues. The V gene's germline CDR1 is SGHTA and CDR2 FQGTGA. The CDR3 nucleotides read TGTGCCAGCAGCGACCAGCTCGGGGACACTGAAGCTTTCTTT. Its protein product is CASSDQLGDTEAFF.

The chain uses TRBV4-3 and TRBJ2-7; 11 bases fit TRBD2. The CDR3 extends over 17 amino acids. V gave up 0 bases and J gave up 4 bases; unmatched junction bases: 8. Germline CDR1 and CDR2: LGHNA and YSLEER. CDR3 protein: CASSQDLTGTSGYEQYF. In DNA, the CDR3 is TGCGCCAGCAGCCAAGATCTGACCGGGACTAGCGGATACGAGCAGTACTTC.

The chain combines TRBV12-3 or TRBV12-4 with TRBJ2-7; a possible D gene is TRBD1 (7 bases). CDR3 length: 14 amino acids. Trimming removed 5 bases from V and 9 bases from J, with 20 bases in between. CDR3 region: CASSMGGWRGRQYF. CDR3 nucleotide sequence: TGTGCCAGCAGTATGGGCGGCTGGAGGGGGCGGCAGTACTTC.

This chain links TRBV20-1 with TRBJ2-3; D may be TRBD1 (5 bases). Looked up from germline, CDR1 is DFQATT and CDR2 is SNEGSKA (reference sequence). The CDR3 length is 14 residues. Trimming stripped 6 bases from V and 1 base from J, with 14 bases between. CDR3 region: CSAGDSIGTDTQYF. The CDR3 nucleotides read TGCAGTGCCGGCGACAGTATCGGCACAGATACGCAGTATTTT.

This chain connects TRBV6-2 or TRBV6-3 to TRBJ2-7; D call uncertain. This CDR3 contains 18 residues. The ends were cut back, 2 bases at V and 2 bases at J, with 22 bases in the middle. Germline loops: CDR1 MNHEY, CDR2 SVGEGT. CDR3 sequence reads: CASSYVQQTGESPYEQYF. CDR3 nucleotides: TGTGCCAGCAGTTACGTTCAGCAAACGGGTGAGAGCCCCTACGAGCAGTACTTC.

This clonotype has just a few counts. This chain joins TRBV14 and TRBJ2-5; 10 bases fit TRBD2. The CDR3 extends over 15 amino acids. J lost 4 bases, V lost 1 base, and 3 bases had no gene match. Germline assignment: CDR1 SGHDN and CDR2 FVKESK. CDR3 in amino acids: CASSQVLAGAETQYF. DNA of the CDR3: TGTGCCAGCAGCCAAGTTCTAGCGGGAGCAGAGACCCAGTACTTC.

This clonotype was observed many times. The CDR3 bases are TGTGCCTGGGAGGGGGGAGAGGCTGAGCAGTTCTTC. It is translated as CAWEGGEAEQFF. The rearrangement links TRBV30 to TRBJ2-1, with D tentatively TRBD1 or TRBD2 (6 bases each). Deletions cut 5 bases from V and 9 bases from J, with 14 bases between. The CDR3 totals 12 residues. CDR1 and CDR2 (germline): GTSNPN, SVGIG (reference sequence). Together with reference TRBV30 and TRBJ2-1, the CDR3 gives the full variable domain: SQTIHQWPATLVQPVGSPLSLECTVEGTSNPNLYWYRQAAGRGLQLLFYSVGIGQISSEVPQNLSASRPQDRQFILSSKKLLLSDSGFYLCAWEGGEAEQFFGPGTRLTVL.

The table lists this clonotype with a few counts. The gene calls are TRBV5-6 and TRBJ2-1, with a possible D match to TRBD1 (5 bases). The V end lost 1 base, the J end lost 7 bases, and 18 bases lay between the germline ends. The CDR3 is 16 amino acids. Germline V CDR1 and CDR2: SGHDT, YYEEEE. The CDR3 DNA sequence: TGTGCCAGCAGCTTGCCCCCAGGGAAGTTGGGAAATGAGCAGTTCTTC. Amino acids: CASSLPPGKLGNEQFF.

The chain couples TRBV14 to TRBJ2-3; 12 bases are a match to TRBD2. Per germline, CDR1 SGHDN and CDR2 FVKESK. This CDR3 contains 17 residues. Trimming at V came to 1 base and at J to 6 bases, leaving 8 bases not matched to a gene. CDR3 region: CASSQAGTSGFEDTQYF. The CDR3 DNA reads as TGTGCCAGCAGCCAAGCCGGGACTAGCGGGTTCGAGGATACGCAGTATTTT.

This clonotype turned up a few times. The chain carries TRBV7-8 and TRBJ2-3; possibly TRBD1 for D (6 bases). Germline assignment: CDR1 SGHVS and CDR2 FQNEAQ. Trimming left V 7 bases short and J 4 bases short, with 15 bases between. The CDR3 contains 14 residues. The CDR3 coding sequence is TGTGCCAGCACCCCCCGGCAGGGGCCAGATACGCAGTATTTT. Its protein is CASTPRQGPDTQYF. The entire variable domain, with the rest obtained from reference TRBV7-8 and TRBJ2-3, is as follows: GAGVSQSPRYKVAKRGQDVALRCDPISGHVSLFWYQQALGQGPEFLTYFQNEAQLDKSGLPSDRFFAERPEGSVSTLKIQRTQQEDSAVYLCASTPRQGPDTQYFGPGTRLTVL.

The table lists this clonotype with a few counts. The genes are TRBV25-1 and TRBJ1-6; D gene unclear. Trimming shortened V by 3 bases and J by 2 bases, and 11 bases separated the two germline ends. The CDR3 runs 16 residues. CDR1 is MGHDK and CDR2 is SYGVNS in the germline V gene. The CDR3 loop is CASSDWAEPYNSPLHF. The CDR3 bases are TGTGCCAGCAGTGATTGGGCAGAGCCCTATAATTCACCCCTCCACTTT. Full variable domain (rest looked up from reference TRBV25-1 and TRBJ1-6): EADIYQTPRYLVIGTGKKITLECSQTMGHDKMYWYQQDPGMELHLIHYSYGVNSTEKGDLSSESTVSRIRTEHFPLTLESARPSHTSQYLCASSDWAEPYNSPLHFGNGTRLTVT.

The rearrangement links TRBV15 to TRBJ2-5; D is unclear. The germline V and J ends were trimmed by 0 bases and 4 bases, with 6 bases remaining between them. Germline-derived CDR1 and CDR2 are LNHNV and YYDKDF (reference sequence). This CDR3 comprises 13 residues. DNA of the CDR3: TGTGCCACCAGCAGAGATTCGATAGAGACCCAGTACTTC. As protein: CATSRDSIETQYF. Supplemented by reference TRBV15 and TRBJ2-5, the full variable domain reads DAMVIQNPRYQVTQFGKPVTLSCSQTLNHNVMYWYQQKSSQAPKLLFHYYDKDFNNEADTPDNFQSRRPNTSFCFLDIRSPGLGDTAMYLCATSRDSIETQYFGPGTRLLVL.

The chain carries TRBV15 and TRBJ1-4; D not resolved. Germline lookup yields CDR1 LNHNV and CDR2 YYDKDF (reference sequence). The CDR3 totals 15 residues. V was shortened by 5 bases and J by 2 bases, with 12 bases between the two germline ends. The CDR3 coding sequence is TGTGCCACCAGCCAAGGCGGGCCGACTAATGAAAAACTGTTTTTT. Amino acid sequence: CATSQGGPTNEKLFF. Complete variable domain (other parts from reference TRBV15 and TRBJ1-4): DAMVIQNPRYQVTQFGKPVTLSCSQTLNHNVMYWYQQKSSQAPKLLFHYYDKDFNNEADTPDNFQSRRPNTSFCFLDIRSPGLGDTAMYLCATSQGGPTNEKLFFGSGTQLSVL.

This clonotype was counted many times. V is TRBV6-2 or TRBV6-3 and J is TRBJ2-1; a weak D match, TRBD1 (5 bases). CDR1 is MNHEY and CDR2 is SVGEGT in the germline V gene. The V end lost 3 bases, the J end lost 9 bases, and 12 bases lay between the germline ends. The CDR3 spans 13 residues. CDR3 in amino acids: CASSYLGDVEQFF. The CDR3 DNA is TGTGCCAGCAGTTATTTAGGGGATGTTGAGCAGTTCTTC.

There are many counts of this clonotype. The rearrangement uses TRBV7-9 and TRBJ1-5; 7 bases are shared with TRBD1. Germline CDR1 SEHNR, CDR2 FQNEAQ (reference sequence). The CDR3 sequence is 15 residues long. V trimming: 5 bases; J trimming: 6 bases; junction bases outside the gene matches: 10. The CDR3 region is CASSGTGEDGQPQHF. The CDR3 DNA follows: TGTGCCAGCAGCGGAACAGGGGAGGACGGTCAGCCCCAGCATTTT.

This clonotype has ten or more counts. This chain links TRBV7-8 with TRBJ2-5; D is uncertain. The CDR3 loop spans 12 amino acids. Germline V gene sequence: CDR1 SGHVS, CDR2 FQNEAQ. V lost 3 bases, J lost 5 bases, and 7 bases lay in between. Here the CDR3 DNA reads TGTGCCAGCAGCTTGAACGGGGAGACCCAGTACTTC. Its protein product is CASSLNGETQYF.

This clonotype was found many times. J is TRBJ2-2 and V is TRBV25-1, with D hard to call. This CDR3 region has 10 residues. The V end lost 9 bases, the J end lost 6 bases, and 5 bases lay between the germline ends. The germline CDR1 and CDR2 sequences are MGHDK and SYGVNS. The CDR3 sequence: CASGAGELFF. The DNA of the CDR3 is TGTGCCAGTGGAGCCGGGGAGCTGTTTTTT.

The CDR3 loop reads CASSYRDTQYF. CDR3 sequence (DNA): TGTGCCAGCAGTTACAGGGATACGCAGTATTTT. The chain joins TRBV2 to TRBJ2-3, with D maybe TRBD1 (5 bases). Trimming removed 5 bases from V and 6 bases from J, with 6 bases in between. The CDR3 loop spans 11 amino acids. CDR1 is SNHLY, CDR2 FYNNEI, per germline.

The CDR3 DNA reads TGTGCCACCAGTGATATCCAAGACAGGACGAGGAACACCGGGGAGCTGTTTTTT. It encodes CATSDIQDRTRNTGELFF. The genes are TRBV24-1 and TRBJ2-2; D possibly corresponds to TRBD1 (6 bases). The CDR3 sequence is 18 residues long. The V end lost 3 bases, the J end lost 1 base, and 17 bases lay between the germline ends. Germline CDR1 reads KGHDR; CDR2 reads SFDVKD.

This clonotype was detected a few times. This rearrangement joins TRBV27 to TRBJ2-3; D is uncertain. Germline V gene data show CDR1 as MNHEY and CDR2 as SMNVEV (reference sequence). This CDR3 has 12 residues. Trimming shortened V by 6 bases and J by 9 bases, and 13 bases separated the two germline ends. The CDR3 bases are TGTGCCAGCAGCCCTGATCCAGTAACGCAGTATTTT. This codes for CASSPDPVTQYF.

This clonotype has ten or more counts. The chain links TRBV3-1 to TRBJ2-1, with a tentative D call TRBD1 (6 bases). The CDR3 runs to 14 residues. Trimming took off 4 bases at V and 9 bases at J, with 16 bases between the two ends. Germline-derived CDR1 and CDR2 are LGHDT and YNNKEL (reference sequence). The DNA for the CDR3 is TGTGCCAGCAGCCCAGACAGGTATTGGAGTGAGCAGTTCTTC. Translating gives CASSPDRYWSEQFF.

There are many counts of this clonotype. The chain recombines TRBV12-3 or TRBV12-4 with TRBJ2-7; 8 bases agree with TRBD1. There are 14 residues in the CDR3. V gave up 5 bases and J gave up 1 base; unmatched junction bases: 4. The CDR3 DNA reads TGTGCCAGCAGTGGTACAGGGGGTTCCTACGAGCAGTACTTC. Protein product: CASSGTGGSYEQYF.

The V call is TRBV10-3, the J call TRBJ2-3; D call uncertain. This CDR3 spans 13 amino acids. Trimming removed 6 bases from V and 6 bases from J, with 13 bases in between. The germline CDR1 and CDR2 sequences are ENHRY and SYGVKD. The CDR3: CAISETPRDTQYF. In nucleotides, the CDR3 is TGTGCCATCAGCGAAACACCGAGGGATACGCAGTATTTT.

This clonotype was observed many times. The chain couples TRBV14 to TRBJ2-1, with unresolved D. The CDR3 has 15 amino acids. The V gene lost 4 bases and the J gene lost 10 bases, with 20 bases spanning the gap. CDR1 and CDR2 (germline): SGHDN, FVKESK. CDR3 in DNA: TGTGCCAGCAGCCGAATAACGGACGGCCGAAGGGAGCAGTTCTTC. Translating gives CASSRITDGRREQFF.

The chain combines TRBV6-2 or TRBV6-3 with TRBJ2-3; 7 bases are shared with TRBD2. The V gene's germline CDR1 is MNHEY and CDR2 SVGEGT. V was pared by 0 bases and J by 6 bases, with 3 bases of the junction left unmatched. The CDR3 loop spans 14 amino acids. CDR3 DNA sequence: TGTGCCAGCAGTTACTCGCCGCGGGGGGATACGCAGTATTTT. Amino acids: CASSYSPRGDTQYF.

In regard to this clonotype: Compared with germline, one end of the junction differs, possibly owing to a read error. The rearrangement uses TRBV9 and TRBJ2-5, with D unresolved. The CDR3 totals 14 residues. Germline V lookup: CDR1 SGDLS, CDR2 YYNGEE. The CDR3 region is CASSVDLNHETQYF. The CDR3 region has the DNA TGTGCCAGCAGCGTAGATCTGAACCATGAGACCCAGTACTTC.

The genes are TRBV29-1 and TRBJ1-3, with TRBD1 as a possible D gene (5 bases). Trimming removed 1 base at V and 0 bases at J, with 7 bases between. Germline lookup yields CDR1 SQVTM and CDR2 ANQGSEA. This CDR3 comprises 14 residues. CDR3 protein: CSVEVGGSGNTIYF. Written as DNA, the CDR3 is TGCAGCGTTGAAGTCGGGGGCTCTGGAAACACCATATATTTT.